This T cell receptor beta chain originates from a study of cytomegalovirus exposure and HLA in healthy donors. Regarding the study as a whole: Reports showed the classifier diagnosing cytomegalovirus status with high specificity and sensitivity.

Concerning this clone itself: Its matching antigen is unknown.

PCR was performed using 60 Vbeta and 13 Jbeta primers. Sequencing used immunoSEQ multiplex PCR; TCRdb keeps in-frame clones, though not all of them. The table has about 89,000 clones, 67% seen once. Trimming pared 4 bases from V and 5 bases from J, leaving 13 bases between. The germline CDR1 and CDR2 sequences are SGHRS and YFSETQ. The length of the CDR3 is 14 residues. V is TRBV5-1 and J is TRBJ1-5; D is unresolved. The specimen was PBMCs. This clonotype originated in a man aged 25-45 years in good health and CMV-seronegative. This CDR3 reads CASSAGNLDQPQHF. The CDR3 DNA follows: TGCGCCAGCAGCGCGGGAAACCTTGATCAGCCCCAGCATTTT.